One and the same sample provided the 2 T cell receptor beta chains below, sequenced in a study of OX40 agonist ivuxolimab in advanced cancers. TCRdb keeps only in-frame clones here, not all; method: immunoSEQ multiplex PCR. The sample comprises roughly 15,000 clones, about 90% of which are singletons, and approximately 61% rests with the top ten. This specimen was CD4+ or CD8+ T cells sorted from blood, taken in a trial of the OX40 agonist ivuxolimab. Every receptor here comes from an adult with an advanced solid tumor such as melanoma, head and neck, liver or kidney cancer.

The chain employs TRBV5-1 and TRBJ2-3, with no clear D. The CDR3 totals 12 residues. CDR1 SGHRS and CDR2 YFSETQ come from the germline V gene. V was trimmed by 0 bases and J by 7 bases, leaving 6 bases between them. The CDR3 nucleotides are TGCGCCAGCAGCTTGGTCCCAAATACGCAGTATTTT. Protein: CASSLVPNTQYF.

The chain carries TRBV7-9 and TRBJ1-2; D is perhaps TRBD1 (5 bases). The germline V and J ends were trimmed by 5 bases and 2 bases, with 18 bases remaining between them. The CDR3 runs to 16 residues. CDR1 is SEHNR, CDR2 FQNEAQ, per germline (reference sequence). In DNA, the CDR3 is TGTGCCAGCAGCCGAAAAGGTTCAGGGTCCAACTATGGCTACACCTTC. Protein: CASSRKGSGSNYGYTF.